The subject of this entry is one TCR beta chain. What it binds is unknown. Method: immunoSEQ multiplex PCR; TCRdb's copy keeps in-frame clones and lacks some. The repertoire holds fewer than 70,000 clones, with roughly 82% as singletons. This entry comes from a study of OX40 agonist ivuxolimab in advanced cancers. Study at large: Ivuxolimab doses were 0.01, 0.1, 0.3, 1.5, 3 or 10 mg/kg every 2 weeks. Dose-escalation subjects each had hepatocellular carcinoma, melanoma, renal cell or head and neck cancer.

Findings of the study overall: Relative to CD4+ cells, CD8+ T cells on average had more expanded clones.

Losses at the gene ends were 2 bases for V and 6 bases for J; bases not matched to a gene: 15. Germline V lookup: CDR1 SGHDN, CDR2 FVKESK. The CDR3 length is 20 residues. The chain links TRBV14 to TRBJ2-1; 14 bases align to TRBD2. This sequence was found in an adult with an advanced solid tumor such as melanoma, head and neck, liver or kidney cancer. The sequencing here drew on CD4+ or CD8+ T cells sorted from blood, taken in a trial of the OX40 agonist ivuxolimab. The CDR3 is CASSQRLAGGPGRASNEQFF. The CDR3 region has the DNA TGTGCCAGCAGCCAAAGACTAGCGGGAGGGCCCGGGAGGGCGTCCAATGAGCAGTTCTTC.